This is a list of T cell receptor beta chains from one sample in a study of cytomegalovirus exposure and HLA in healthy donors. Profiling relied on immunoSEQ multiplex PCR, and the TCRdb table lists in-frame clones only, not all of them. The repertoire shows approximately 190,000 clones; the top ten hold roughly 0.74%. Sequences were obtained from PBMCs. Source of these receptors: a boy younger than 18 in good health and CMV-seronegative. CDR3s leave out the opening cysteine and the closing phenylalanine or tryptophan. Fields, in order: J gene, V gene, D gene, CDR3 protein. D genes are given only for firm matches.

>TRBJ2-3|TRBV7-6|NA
ASSFLGAGTDTQY
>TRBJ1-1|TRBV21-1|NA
ASSLPPQSVTGSDRGRLAF
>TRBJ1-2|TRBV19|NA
ASSIGLMYGYT
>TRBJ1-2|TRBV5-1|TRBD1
ASSAGTGGTGYT
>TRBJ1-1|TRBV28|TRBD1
ASSSRQGAKTEAF
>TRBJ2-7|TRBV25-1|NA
ASSAQGNEQY
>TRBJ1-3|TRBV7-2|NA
ASSFQGLGRRGNTIY
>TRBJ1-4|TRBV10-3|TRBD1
AISARDREKLF
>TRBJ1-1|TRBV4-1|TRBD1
ASSQPQGMNTEAF
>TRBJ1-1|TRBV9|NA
ASSVAMGETEAF
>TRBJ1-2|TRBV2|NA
ASSEEQIAYGYT
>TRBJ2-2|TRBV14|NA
ASNAGKNTGELF
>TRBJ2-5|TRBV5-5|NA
ASSLGGGTETQY
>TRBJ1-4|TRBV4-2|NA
ASSQSDWRSNEKLF
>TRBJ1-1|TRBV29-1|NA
SGRRGPYTEAF
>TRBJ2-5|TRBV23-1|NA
ASSQCPGYGHQETQY
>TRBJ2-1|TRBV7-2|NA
ASSWVSSVGTNEQF
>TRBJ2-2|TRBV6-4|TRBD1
ASSRDSTGELF
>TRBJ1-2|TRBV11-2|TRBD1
ASSLGFRTGGYGYT
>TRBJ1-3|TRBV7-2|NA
ASSLVSGGRSGNTIY
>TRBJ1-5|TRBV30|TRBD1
AWSGTGAQPQH
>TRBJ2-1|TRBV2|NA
ASAGDNNEQF
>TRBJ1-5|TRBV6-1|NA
ASSEFGGSNQPQH
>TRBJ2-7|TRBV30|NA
AWNTQTGPYEQY
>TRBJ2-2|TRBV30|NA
AWSRYTGELF
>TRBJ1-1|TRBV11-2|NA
AGSFLPGNTEAF
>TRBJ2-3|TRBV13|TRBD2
ASSLLAGGPPSTDTQY
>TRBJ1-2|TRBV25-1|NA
ASSDGRTDIYGYT
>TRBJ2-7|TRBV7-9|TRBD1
ASSLPRDRGGYEQY
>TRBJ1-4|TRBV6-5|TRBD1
ASSYQTGGNEKLF
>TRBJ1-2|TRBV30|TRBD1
AWYTTGAFYGYT
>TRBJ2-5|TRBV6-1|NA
ASSQGGSGETQY
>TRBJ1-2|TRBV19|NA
ASSIAPQGPGGYT
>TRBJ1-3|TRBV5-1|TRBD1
ASGTGSGNTIY
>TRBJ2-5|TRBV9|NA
ASSVSGTTKETQY
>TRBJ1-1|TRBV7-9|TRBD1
ASSPPRDRGLYRDTEAF
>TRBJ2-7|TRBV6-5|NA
ASRTPRGHREQY
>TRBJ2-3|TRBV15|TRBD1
ATSSPTGGKTTDTQY
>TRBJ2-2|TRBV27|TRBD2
ASSPRLAGNTGELF
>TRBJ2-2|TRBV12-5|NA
ASGRGTGELF
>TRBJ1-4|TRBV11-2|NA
ASSLKGGINEKLF
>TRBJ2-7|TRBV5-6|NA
ASRSSGYEQY
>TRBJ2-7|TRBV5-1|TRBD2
ASSWGTRYYEQY
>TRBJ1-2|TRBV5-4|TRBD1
ASSSSGQGAVSGYT
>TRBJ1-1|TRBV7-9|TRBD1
ASSLTTGPNADTEAF
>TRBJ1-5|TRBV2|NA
ASNAGANQPQH
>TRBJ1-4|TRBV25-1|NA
ASSDLRGKREKLF